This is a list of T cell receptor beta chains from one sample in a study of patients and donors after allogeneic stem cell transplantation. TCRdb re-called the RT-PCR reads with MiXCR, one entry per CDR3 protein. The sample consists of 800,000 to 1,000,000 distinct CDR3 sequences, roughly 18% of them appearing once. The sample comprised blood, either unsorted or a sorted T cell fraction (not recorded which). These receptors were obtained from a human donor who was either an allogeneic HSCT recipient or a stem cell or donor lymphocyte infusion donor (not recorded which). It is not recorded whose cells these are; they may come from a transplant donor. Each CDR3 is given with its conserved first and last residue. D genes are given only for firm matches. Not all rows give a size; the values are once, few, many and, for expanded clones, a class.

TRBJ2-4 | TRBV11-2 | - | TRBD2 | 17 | CASSLVPGTSGRNIQYF | TGTGCCAGCAGCTTAGTGCCCGGGACTAGCGGGAGGAACATTCAGTACTTC
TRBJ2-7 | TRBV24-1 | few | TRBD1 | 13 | CATSGGGTYEQYF | TGTGCCACCAGTGGAGGGGGCACGTACGAGCAGTACTTC
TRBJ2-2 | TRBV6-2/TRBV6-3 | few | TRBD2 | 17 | CASSYEKAGGRTGELFF | TGTGCCAGCAGTTACGAAAAAGCGGGGGGGCGAACCGGGGAGCTGTTTTTT
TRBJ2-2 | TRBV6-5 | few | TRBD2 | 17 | CASSYSLTAGDTGELFF | TGTGCCAGCAGTTACTCGTTAACTGCGGGGGACACCGGGGAGCTGTTTTTT
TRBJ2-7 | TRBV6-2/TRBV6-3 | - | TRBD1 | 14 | CASSYRTGIYEQYF | TGTGCCAGCAGTTACCGGACAGGGATCTACGAGCAGTACTTC
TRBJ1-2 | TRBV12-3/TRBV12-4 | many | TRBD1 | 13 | CASTYRGPYGYTF | TGTGCCAGCACCTACAGGGGGCCATATGGCTACACCTTC
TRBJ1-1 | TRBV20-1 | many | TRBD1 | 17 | CSARTYRGRQGSTEAFF | TGCAGTGCTAGAACATACAGGGGGCGTCAGGGGAGCACTGAAGCTTTCTTT
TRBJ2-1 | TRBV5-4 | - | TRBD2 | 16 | CASSSRLAGDRGSWFF | TGTGCCAGCAGCTCCAGACTAGCGGGAGATAGGGGGTCATGGTTCTTC
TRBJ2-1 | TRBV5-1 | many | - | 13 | CASSLNLANEQFF | TGCGCCAGCAGCTTGAACTTAGCCAATGAGCAGTTCTTC
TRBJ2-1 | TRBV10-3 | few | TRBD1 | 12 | CAIRTDRGEQFF | TGTGCCATCAGGACGGACAGGGGTGAGCAGTTCTTC
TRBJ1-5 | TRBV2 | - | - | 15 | CASSDRAGGSQPQHF | TGTGCCAGCAGTGATAGGGCCGGCGGAAGTCAGCCCCAGCATTTT
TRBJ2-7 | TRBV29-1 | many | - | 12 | CSVVTDSYEQYF | TGCAGCGTTGTGACGGATTCCTACGAGCAGTACTTC
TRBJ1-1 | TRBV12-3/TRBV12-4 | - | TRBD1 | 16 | CASSNRDRGRNTEAFF | TGTGCCAGCAGTAACCGGGACAGGGGGCGAAACACTGAAGCTTTCTTT
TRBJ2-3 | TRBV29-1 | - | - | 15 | CSVEERLPGTDTQYF | TGCAGCGTTGAAGAAAGACTGCCGGGCACAGATACGCAGTATTTT
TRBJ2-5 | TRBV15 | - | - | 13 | CATARTERETQYF | TGTGCCACCGCCCGGACAGAAAGAGAGACCCAGTACTTC
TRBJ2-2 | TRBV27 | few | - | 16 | CASTIKTGSFTGELFF | TGTGCCAGCACCATCAAAACCGGATCATTCACCGGGGAGCTGTTTTTT
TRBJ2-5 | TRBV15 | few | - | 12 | CATSRLRETQYF | TGTGCCACCAGCAGATTAAGGGAGACCCAGTACTTC
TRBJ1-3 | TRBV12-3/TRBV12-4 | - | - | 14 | CASSFIVTGNTIYF | TGTGCCAGCAGTTTTATTGTGACTGGAAACACCATATATTTT
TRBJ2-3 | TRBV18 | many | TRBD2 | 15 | CASSPGTSYTDTQYF | TGTGCCAGCTCACCGGGGACTAGCTACACAGATACGCAGTATTTT
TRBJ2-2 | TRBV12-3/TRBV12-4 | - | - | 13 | CASRPQETGELFF | TGTGCCAGCAGACCTCAGGAGACCGGGGAGCTGTTTTTT
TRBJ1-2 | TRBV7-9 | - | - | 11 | CASTSIEGYTF | TGTGCCAGCACTTCAATCGAGGGCTACACCTTC
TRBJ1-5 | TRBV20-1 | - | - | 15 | CSASDDGYSNQPQHF | TGCAGTGCCTCCGACGACGGGTATAGCAATCAGCCCCAGCATTTT
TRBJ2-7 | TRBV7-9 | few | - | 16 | CASSLAGQGPPYEQYF | TGTGCCAGCAGCTTGGCGGGACAAGGCCCCCCCTACGAGCAGTACTTC
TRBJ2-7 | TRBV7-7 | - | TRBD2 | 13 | CASSPHWEGEQYF | TGTGCCAGCAGCCCACATTGGGAGGGCGAGCAGTACTTC
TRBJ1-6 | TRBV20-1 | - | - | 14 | CSAVPRALNSPLHF | TGCAGTGCTGTCCCGAGGGCGCTTAATTCACCCCTCCACTTT
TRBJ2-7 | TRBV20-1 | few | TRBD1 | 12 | CSAPQGSYEQYF | TGCAGTGCTCCACAGGGGTCCTACGAGCAGTACTTC
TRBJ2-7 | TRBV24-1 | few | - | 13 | CATSDLQAVEQYF | TGTGCCACCAGTGATTTGCAGGCAGTCGAGCAGTACTTC
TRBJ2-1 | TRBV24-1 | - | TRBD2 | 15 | CATSDLAGVHNEQFF | TGTGCCACCAGTGATCTAGCGGGAGTCCACAATGAGCAGTTCTTC
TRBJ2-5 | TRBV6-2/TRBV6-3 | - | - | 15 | CASTPSTRAVETQYF | TGTGCCAGCACCCCCTCGACAAGGGCCGTGGAGACCCAGTACTTC
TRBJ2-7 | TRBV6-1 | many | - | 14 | CASLKEVGVSEQYF | TGTGCCAGTCTCAAAGAGGTGGGAGTCAGCGAGCAGTACTTC
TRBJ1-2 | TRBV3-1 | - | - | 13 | CASSRSDVYGYTF | TGTGCCAGCAGCCGCAGTGACGTGTATGGCTACACCTTC
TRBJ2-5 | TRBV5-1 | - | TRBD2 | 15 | CASSLDLAGVKTQYF | TGCGCCAGCAGCTTGGACCTAGCGGGAGTTAAGACCCAGTACTTC
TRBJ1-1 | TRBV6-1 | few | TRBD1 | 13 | CASRNRGNTEAFF | TGTGCCAGCAGGAACAGGGGGAACACTGAAGCTTTCTTT
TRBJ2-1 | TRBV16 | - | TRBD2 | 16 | CASSLLRRGGNNEQFF | TGTGCCAGCAGCTTGTTACGGCGGGGGGGCAACAATGAGCAGTTCTTC
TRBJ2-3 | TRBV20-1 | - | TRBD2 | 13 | CSAEAGGPDTQYF | TGCAGTGCCGAAGCGGGGGGCCCAGATACGCAGTATTTT
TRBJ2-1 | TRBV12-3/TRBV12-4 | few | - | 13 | CASSFGLGNEQFF | TGTGCCAGCAGTTTTGGGCTGGGCAATGAGCAGTTCTTC
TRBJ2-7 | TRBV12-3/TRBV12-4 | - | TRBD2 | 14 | CASSYGLDGYEQYF | TGTGCCAGCAGTTACGGACTAGATGGCTACGAGCAGTACTTC
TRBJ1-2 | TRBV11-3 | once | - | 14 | CASSPQGVDYGYTF | TGTGCCAGCAGCCCCCAGGGCGTGGACTATGGCTACACCTTC
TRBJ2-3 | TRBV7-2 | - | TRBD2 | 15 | CASSLRAGSTDTQYF | TGTGCCAGCAGCTTACGAGCGGGGAGCACAGATACGCAGTATTTT
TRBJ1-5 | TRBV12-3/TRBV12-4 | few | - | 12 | CASSLGSLPQHF | TGTGCCAGCAGTTTAGGGTCGTTGCCCCAGCATTTT
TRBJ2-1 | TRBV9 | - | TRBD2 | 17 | CASTPRPSGSVVNEQFF | TGTGCCAGCACCCCTAGACCTAGCGGGAGCGTAGTGAATGAGCAGTTCTTC
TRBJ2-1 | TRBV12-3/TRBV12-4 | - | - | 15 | CASSLIRTRYNEQFF | TGTGCCAGCAGTTTAATACGGACACGTTACAATGAGCAGTTCTTC
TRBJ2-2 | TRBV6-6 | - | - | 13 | CASRPTYTGELFF | TGTGCCAGCAGACCGACCTACACCGGGGAGCTGTTTTTT
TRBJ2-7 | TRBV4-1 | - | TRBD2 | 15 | CASSQGGTSRYEQYF | TGCGCCAGCAGCCAAGGTGGGACTAGCAGGTACGAGCAGTACTTC
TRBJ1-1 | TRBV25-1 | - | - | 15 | CATSRRLGTNTEAFF | TGTGCCACCTCTCGGAGGTTAGGGACCAACACTGAAGCTTTCTTT
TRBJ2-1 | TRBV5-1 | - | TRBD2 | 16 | CASSLLTSGNYNEQFF | TGCGCCAGCAGCCTCCTCACTAGCGGGAACTACAATGAGCAGTTCTTC
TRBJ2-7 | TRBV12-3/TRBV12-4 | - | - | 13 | CASNRGTSYEQYF | TGTGCCAGCAATCGGGGGACTTCCTACGAGCAGTACTTC
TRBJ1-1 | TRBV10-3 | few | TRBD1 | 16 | CAISESMLSQGARAFF | TGTGCCATCAGTGAGTCGATGTTGTCGCAGGGGGCACGGGCTTTCTTT
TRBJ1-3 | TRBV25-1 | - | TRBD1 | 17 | CASSESGGLSSGNTIYF | TGTGCCAGCAGTGAATCAGGGGGCCTAAGCTCTGGAAACACCATATATTTT
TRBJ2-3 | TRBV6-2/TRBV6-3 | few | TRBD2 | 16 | CASSYYRLAGSDTQYF | TGTGCCAGCAGTTACTACAGACTAGCGGGGTCAGATACGCAGTATTTT
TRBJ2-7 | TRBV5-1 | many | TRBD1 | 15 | CASSLDMDRAYEQYF | TGCGCCAGCAGCTTGGATATGGACAGGGCCTACGAGCAGTACTTC
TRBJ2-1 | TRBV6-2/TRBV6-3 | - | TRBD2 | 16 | CASSYHGQRGGNEQFF | TGTGCCAGCAGTTACCATGGCCAGCGGGGGGGCAATGAGCAGTTCTTC
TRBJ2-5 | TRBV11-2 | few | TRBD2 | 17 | CASSFLPGGSGQETQYF | TGTGCCAGCAGCTTCCTGCCGGGGGGTAGCGGCCAAGAGACCCAGTACTTC
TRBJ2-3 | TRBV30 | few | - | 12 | CAWSPGTDTQYF | TGTGCCTGGAGTCCGGGGACAGATACGCAGTATTTT
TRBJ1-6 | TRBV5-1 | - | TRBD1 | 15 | CASSLEGTGDSPPHF | TGCGCCAGCAGCTTGGAAGGGACAGGAGATTCACCCCCCCACTTT